Each of the 8 T cell receptor beta chains below was sequenced from the same sample in a study of identical twins. MiXCR was run by TCRdb on the 5' RACE reads, yielding one entry per CDR3 protein. Of 500,000 or so distinct CDR3 sequences in the sample, under 25% were seen once. The data also belong to a second study, concerning T cells expressing NK-cell markers.

Sequencing was done on a sample of CD4+ T cells sorted from blood. These receptors came from a woman younger than 35 in good health.

This clonotype was counted many times. The genes are TRBV20-1 and TRBJ2-7; TRBD1 aligns across 11 bases. V lost 5 bases, J lost 2 bases, and 5 bases stayed unmatched. The length of the CDR3 is 14 residues. Germline CDR1 DFQATT, CDR2 SNEGSKA (reference sequence). CDR3 in DNA: TGCAGTGCTGGGTCGGGACAGGGGGCCTACGAGCAGTACTTC. Protein sequence: CSAGSGQGAYEQYF.

This clonotype was recorded many times. The CDR3 region is CSVRTGVPDTQYF. For the CDR3, the DNA is TGCAGCGTTAGGACAGGGGTCCCAGATACGCAGTATTTT. V and J are TRBV29-1 and TRBJ2-3; 9 bases are a match to TRBD1. CDR1 SQVTM and CDR2 ANQGSEA come from the germline V gene. The CDR3 runs 13 residues. V gave up 5 bases and J gave up 4 bases; unmatched junction bases: 4.

The V and J genes are TRBV4-3 and TRBJ2-1, with a possible D match to TRBD2 (6 bases). The CDR3 spans 15 residues. Germline V gene sequence: CDR1 LGHNA, CDR2 YSLEER. With 3 bases removed from V and 5 bases from J, the gap between germline ends came to 14 bases. For the CDR3, the DNA is TGCGCCAGCAGCCAGAAGACCGGGACTCACAATGAGCAGTTCTTC. Protein sequence: CASSQKTGTHNEQFF.

This clonotype was detected a few times. This sequence joins TRBV9 and TRBJ2-1, with 7 bases matching TRBD2. Looked up from germline, CDR1 is SGDLS and CDR2 is YYNGEE. The CDR3 is 15 amino acids. Trimming took 4 bases from V and 2 from J; bases not matched to a gene: 6. Here the CDR3 reads CASSPAGDTYNEQFF. The CDR3 coding sequence is TGTGCCAGCAGCCCGGCGGGGGATACCTACAATGAGCAGTTCTTC.

This clonotype has ten or more counts. This rearrangement joins TRBV7-9 to TRBJ2-1; D perhaps matches TRBD1 (6 bases). Germline V gives CDR1 SEHNR, CDR2 FQNEAQ (reference sequence). CDR3 length: 15 amino acids. Trimming stripped 4 bases from V and 0 bases from J, with 10 bases between. The CDR3 nucleotides read TGTGCCAGCAGCTCAACGGACAGCTCCTACAATGAGCAGTTCTTC. This gives the protein CASSSTDSSYNEQFF.

This clonotype was detected a few times. The chain employs TRBV7-6 and TRBJ2-7, with 9 bases fitting TRBD2. CDR1 is SGHVS, CDR2 FNYEAQ, per germline. Trimming took 2 bases from V and 7 from J; bases not matched to a gene: 6. There are 14 residues in the CDR3. CDR3 amino acids: CASSLIAGEGEQYF. CDR3 bases: TGTGCCAGCAGCTTAATAGCGGGAGAGGGTGAGCAGTACTTC. The whole variable domain, remainder taken from reference TRBV7-6 and TRBJ2-7, is GAGVSQSPRYKVTKRGQDVALRCDPISGHVSLYWYRQALGQGPEFLTYFNYEAQQDKSGLPNDRFSAERPEGSISTLTIQRTEQRDSAMYRCASSLIAGEGEQYFGPGTRLTVT.

V is TRBV5-1 and J is TRBJ2-3; D uncertain. Germline V gene data show CDR1 as SGHRS and CDR2 as YFSETQ. The V and J ends lost 0 bases and 0 bases respectively, with 11 bases between them. The CDR3 is 16 amino acids. CDR3 residues: CASSLGLLGSTDTQYF. CDR3 in DNA: TGCGCCAGCAGCTTGGGGCTACTGGGGAGCACAGATACGCAGTATTTT.

This clonotype was picked up many times. The rearrangement uses TRBV29-1 and TRBJ2-7; 10 bases are a match to TRBD2. Germline CDR1 SQVTM, CDR2 ANQGSEA. The J segment lost 6 bases and the V segment lost 4 bases, leaving 9 bases of the junction unmatched. The CDR3 runs 14 residues. The CDR3 loop is CSVALTSGETEQYF. In DNA form, the CDR3 reads TGCAGCGTTGCTTTAACTAGCGGGGAAACCGAGCAGTACTTC.